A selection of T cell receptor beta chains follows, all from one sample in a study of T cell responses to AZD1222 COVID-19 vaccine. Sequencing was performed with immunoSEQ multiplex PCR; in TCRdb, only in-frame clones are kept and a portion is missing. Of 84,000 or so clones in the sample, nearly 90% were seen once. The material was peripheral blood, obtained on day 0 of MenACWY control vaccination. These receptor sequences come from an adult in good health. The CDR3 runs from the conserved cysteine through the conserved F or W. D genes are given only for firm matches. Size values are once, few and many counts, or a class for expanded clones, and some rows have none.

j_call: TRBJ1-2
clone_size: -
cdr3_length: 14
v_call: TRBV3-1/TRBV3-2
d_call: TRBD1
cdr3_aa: CASSPGTGVYGYTF
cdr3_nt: TGTGCCAGCAGCCCCGGGACAGGGGTCTATGGCTACACCTTC

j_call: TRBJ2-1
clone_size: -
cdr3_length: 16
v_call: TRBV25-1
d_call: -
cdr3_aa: CASSESNGDAYNEQFF
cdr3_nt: TGTGCCAGCAGTGAATCGAACGGGGATGCCTACAATGAGCAGTTCTTC

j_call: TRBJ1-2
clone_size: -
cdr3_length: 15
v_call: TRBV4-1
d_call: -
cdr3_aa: CASSSPHTLPGGYTF
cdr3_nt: TGCGCCAGCAGCAGCCCCCACACCCTACCGGGTGGCTACACCTTC

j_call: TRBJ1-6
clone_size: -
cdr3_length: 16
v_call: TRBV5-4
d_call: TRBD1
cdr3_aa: CASSRIEDRVISPLHF
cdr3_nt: TGTGCCAGCAGCCGAATTGAGGACAGGGTGATATCACCCCTCCACTTT

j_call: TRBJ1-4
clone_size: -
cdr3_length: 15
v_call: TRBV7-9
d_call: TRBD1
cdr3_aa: CASSRHTGGGEKLFF
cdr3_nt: TGTGCCAGCAGCCGACATACAGGGGGAGGTGAAAAACTGTTTTTT

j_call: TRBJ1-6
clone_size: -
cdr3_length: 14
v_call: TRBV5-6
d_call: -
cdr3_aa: CASSLLGDNSPLHF
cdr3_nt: TGTGCCAGCAGCTTGTTGGGGGATAATTCACCCCTCCACTTT

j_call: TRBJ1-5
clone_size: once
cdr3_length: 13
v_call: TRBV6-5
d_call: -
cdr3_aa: CASSYSSNQPQHF
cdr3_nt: TGTGCCAGCAGTTACTCGAGCAATCAGCCCCAGCATTTT

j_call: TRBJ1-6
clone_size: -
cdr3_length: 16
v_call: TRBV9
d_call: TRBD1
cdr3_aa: CASSGTGGFPVSPLHF
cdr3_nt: TGTGCCAGCAGCGGTACAGGGGGCTTTCCGGTTTCACCCCTCCACTTT

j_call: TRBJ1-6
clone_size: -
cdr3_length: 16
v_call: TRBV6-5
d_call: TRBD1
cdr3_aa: CASSYSTPGQNSPLHF
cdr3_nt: TGTGCCAGCAGTTACTCAACGCCGGGACAGAATTCACCCCTCCACTTT

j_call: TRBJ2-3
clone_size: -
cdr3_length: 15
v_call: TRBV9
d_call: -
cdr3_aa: CASSVQQGGTDTQYF
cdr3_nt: TGTGCCAGCAGCGTACAACAGGGAGGCACAGATACGCAGTATTTT

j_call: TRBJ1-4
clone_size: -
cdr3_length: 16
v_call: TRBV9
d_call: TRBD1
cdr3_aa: CASSVSPGTVNEKLFF
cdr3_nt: TGTGCCAGCAGCGTTTCCCCCGGGACAGTAAATGAAAAACTGTTTTTT

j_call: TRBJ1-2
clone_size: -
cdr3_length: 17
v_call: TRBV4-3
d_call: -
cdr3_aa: CASSQDRRHLANYGYTF
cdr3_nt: TGCGCCAGCAGCCAAGATCGTAGACACTTAGCTAACTATGGCTACACCTTC

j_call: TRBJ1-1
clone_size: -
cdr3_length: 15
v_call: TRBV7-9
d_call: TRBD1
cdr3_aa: CASSPNRGEDTEAFF
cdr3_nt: TGTGCCAGCAGCCCCAACAGGGGAGAGGACACTGAAGCTTTCTTT

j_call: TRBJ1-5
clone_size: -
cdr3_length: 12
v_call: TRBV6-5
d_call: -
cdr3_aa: CASRGAGEPQHF
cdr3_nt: TGTGCCAGCAGGGGCGCCGGGGAGCCCCAGCATTTT

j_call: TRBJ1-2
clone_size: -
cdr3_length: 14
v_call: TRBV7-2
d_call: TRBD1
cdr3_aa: CASSKGQALYGYTF
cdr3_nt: TGTGCCAGCAGCAAGGGACAGGCCCTCTATGGCTACACCTTC

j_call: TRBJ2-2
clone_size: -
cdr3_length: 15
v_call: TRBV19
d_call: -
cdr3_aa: CASRSRGPETGELFF
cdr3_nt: TGTGCCAGTAGGAGTAGGGGCCCTGAGACCGGGGAGCTGTTTTTT

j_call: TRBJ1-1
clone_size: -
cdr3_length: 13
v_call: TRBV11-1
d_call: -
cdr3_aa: CASSSTWNTEAFF
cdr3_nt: TGTGCCAGCAGCTCGACTTGGAACACTGAAGCTTTCTTT

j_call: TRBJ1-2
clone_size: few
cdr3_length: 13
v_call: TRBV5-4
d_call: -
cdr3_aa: CASSSDGNYGYTF
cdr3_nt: TGTGCCAGCAGCTCAGACGGAAACTATGGCTACACCTTC

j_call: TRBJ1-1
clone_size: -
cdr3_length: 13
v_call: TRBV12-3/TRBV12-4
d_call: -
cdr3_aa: CASSLSRYTEAFF
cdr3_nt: TGTGCCAGCAGTTTATCACGGTACACTGAAGCTTTCTTT

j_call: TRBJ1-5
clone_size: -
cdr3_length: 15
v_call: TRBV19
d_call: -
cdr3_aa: CASSIDRGSNQPQHF
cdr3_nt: TGTGCCAGTAGTATAGACCGGGGGAGCAATCAGCCCCAGCATTTT

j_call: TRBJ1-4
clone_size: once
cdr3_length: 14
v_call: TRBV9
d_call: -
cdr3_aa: CASSFTPTNEKLFF
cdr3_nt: TGTGCCAGCAGCTTTACCCCAACTAATGAAAAACTGTTTTTT

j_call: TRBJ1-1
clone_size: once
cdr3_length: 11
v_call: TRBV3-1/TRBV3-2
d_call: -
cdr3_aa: CASSRATEAFF
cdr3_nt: TGTGCCAGCTCACGCGCGACTGAAGCTTTCTTT

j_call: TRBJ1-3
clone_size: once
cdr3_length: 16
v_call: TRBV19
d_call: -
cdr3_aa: CASRPGGVSSGNTIYF
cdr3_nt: TGTGCCAGTAGGCCCGGGGGAGTCTCCTCTGGAAACACCATATATTTT

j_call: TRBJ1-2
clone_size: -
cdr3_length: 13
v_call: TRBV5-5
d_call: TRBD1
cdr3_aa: CASSPLGQGAGTF
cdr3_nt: TGTGCCAGCAGCCCATTGGGACAGGGGGCCGGCACCTTC

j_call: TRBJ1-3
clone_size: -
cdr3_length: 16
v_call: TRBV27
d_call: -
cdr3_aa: CASSLTPSSSGNTIYF
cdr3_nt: TGTGCCAGCAGTTTAACCCCCTCGAGCTCTGGAAACACCATATATTTT

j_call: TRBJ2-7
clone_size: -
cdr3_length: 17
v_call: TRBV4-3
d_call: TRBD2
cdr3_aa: CASSQEVLAGDSYEQYF
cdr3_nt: TGCGCCAGCAGCCAAGAGGTCTTAGCGGGGGATTCCTACGAGCAGTACTTC

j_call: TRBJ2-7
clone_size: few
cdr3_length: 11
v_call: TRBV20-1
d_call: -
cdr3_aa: CSRQSSYEQYF
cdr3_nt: TGCAGTCGTCAGAGCTCCTACGAGCAGTACTTC

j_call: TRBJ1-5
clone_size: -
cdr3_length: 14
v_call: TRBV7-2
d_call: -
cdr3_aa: CASSFDRFSQPQHF
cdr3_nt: TGTGCCAGCAGCTTTGACAGATTTAGTCAGCCCCAGCATTTT

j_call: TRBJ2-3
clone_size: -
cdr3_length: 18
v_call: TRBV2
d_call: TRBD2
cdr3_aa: CARQSPSGGRGFTDTQYF
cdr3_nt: TGTGCCAGACAGAGCCCTAGCGGGGGCCGGGGATTCACAGATACGCAGTATTTT

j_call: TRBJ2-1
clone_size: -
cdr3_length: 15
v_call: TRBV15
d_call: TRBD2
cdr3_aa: CATSRLGLAGDEQFF
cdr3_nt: TGTGCCACCAGCAGACTGGGACTAGCAGGCGATGAGCAGTTCTTC

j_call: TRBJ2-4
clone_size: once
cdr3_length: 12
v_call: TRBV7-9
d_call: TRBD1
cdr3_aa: CASSPDRDIQYF
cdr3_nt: TGTGCCAGCAGCCCGGACAGGGACATTCAGTACTTC

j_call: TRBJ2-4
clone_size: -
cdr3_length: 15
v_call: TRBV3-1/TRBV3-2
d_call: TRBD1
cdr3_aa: CASSQAGQGVNIQYF
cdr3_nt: TGTGCCAGCAGCCAAGCTGGACAGGGTGTAAACATTCAGTACTTC

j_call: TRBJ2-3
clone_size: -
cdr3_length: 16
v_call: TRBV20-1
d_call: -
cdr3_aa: CSAIDRWRGGTDTQYF
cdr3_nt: TGCAGTGCTATTGACCGGTGGAGGGGGGGCACAGATACGCAGTATTTT

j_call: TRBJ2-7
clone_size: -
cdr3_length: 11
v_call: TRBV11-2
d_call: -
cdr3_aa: CASTLADEQYF
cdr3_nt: TGTGCCAGCACCCTTGCGGACGAGCAGTACTTC

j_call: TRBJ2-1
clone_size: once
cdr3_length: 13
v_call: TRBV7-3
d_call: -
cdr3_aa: CASSSGLFNEQFF
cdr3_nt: TGTGCCAGCAGCTCGGGACTGTTCAATGAGCAGTTCTTC

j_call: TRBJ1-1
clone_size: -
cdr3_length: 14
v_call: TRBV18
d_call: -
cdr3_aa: CASSPPGGTTEAFF
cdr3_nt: TGTGCCAGCTCACCACCCGGGGGTACCACTGAAGCTTTCTTT

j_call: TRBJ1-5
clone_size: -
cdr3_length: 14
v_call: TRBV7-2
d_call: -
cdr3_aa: CASSYDSYNQPQHF
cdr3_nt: TGTGCCAGCAGTTATGACAGCTACAATCAGCCCCAGCATTTT

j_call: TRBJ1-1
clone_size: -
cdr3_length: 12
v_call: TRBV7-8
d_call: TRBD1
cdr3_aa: CASSSGGNEAFF
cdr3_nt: TGTGCCAGCAGCTCAGGGGGCAATGAAGCTTTCTTT

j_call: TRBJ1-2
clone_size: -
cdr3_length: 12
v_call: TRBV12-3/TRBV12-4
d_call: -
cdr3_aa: CASSPKIYGYTF
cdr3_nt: TGTGCCAGCAGTCCCAAAATTTATGGCTACACCTTC

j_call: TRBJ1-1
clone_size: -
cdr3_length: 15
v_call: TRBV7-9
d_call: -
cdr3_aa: CASSQTGPWNTEAFF
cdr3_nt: TGTGCCAGCAGCCAGACGGGACCGTGGAACACTGAAGCTTTCTTT

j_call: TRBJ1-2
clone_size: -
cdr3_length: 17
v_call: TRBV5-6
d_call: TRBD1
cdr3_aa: CASSFWTGVGRNYGYTF
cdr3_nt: TGTGCCAGCAGCTTCTGGACAGGGGTCGGTCGGAACTATGGCTACACCTTC

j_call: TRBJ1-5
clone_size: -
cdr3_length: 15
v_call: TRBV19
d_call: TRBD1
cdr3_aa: CASSKQGGSNQPQHF
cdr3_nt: TGTGCCAGTAGTAAGCAGGGGGGTAGCAATCAGCCCCAGCATTTT

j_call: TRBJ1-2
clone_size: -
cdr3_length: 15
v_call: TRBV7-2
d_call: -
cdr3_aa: CASSLGVTISSGYTF
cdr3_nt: TGTGCCAGCAGCTTAGGCGTCACGATATCTAGTGGCTACACCTTC

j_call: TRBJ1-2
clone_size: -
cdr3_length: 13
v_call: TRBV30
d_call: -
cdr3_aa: CAWSLQGNYGYTF
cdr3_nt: TGTGCCTGGAGTCTACAGGGCAACTATGGCTACACCTTC

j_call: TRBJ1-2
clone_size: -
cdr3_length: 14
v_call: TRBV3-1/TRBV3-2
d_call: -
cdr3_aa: CASSHRRLNYGYTF
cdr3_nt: TGTGCCAGCAGCCACAGGAGGCTCAACTATGGCTACACCTTC

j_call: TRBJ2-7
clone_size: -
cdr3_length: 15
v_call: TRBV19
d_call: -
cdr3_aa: CASSHFRVPPYEQYF
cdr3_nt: TGTGCCAGTAGCCATTTCCGGGTCCCCCCTTACGAGCAGTACTTC

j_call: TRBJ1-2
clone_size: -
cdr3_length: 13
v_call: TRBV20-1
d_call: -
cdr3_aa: CSASDRGSYGYTF
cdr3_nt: TGCAGTGCTAGTGATAGGGGAAGCTATGGCTACACCTTC

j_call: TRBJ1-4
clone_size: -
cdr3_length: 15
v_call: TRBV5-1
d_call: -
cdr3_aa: CASSLGGRVDEKLFF
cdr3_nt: TGCGCCAGCAGCTTGGGCGGGCGCGTAGATGAAAAACTGTTTTTT

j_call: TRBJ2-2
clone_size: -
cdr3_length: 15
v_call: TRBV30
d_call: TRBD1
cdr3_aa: CAWRPQDRAAGELFF
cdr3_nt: TGTGCCTGGAGGCCCCAGGACAGGGCCGCCGGGGAGCTGTTTTTT